Listed here is a single T cell receptor (beta chain). No antigen is known for it. A much larger clone lies one base from this, so it may be a read error. Amplification targeted the TCR beta CDR3 regions, with RNA transcripts as the source material. Investigators did first-round RT-PCR with HTBI primers, then second-round multiplex PCR. TCRdb re-derived calls from the multiplex PCR reads in MiXCR, one entry per CDR3 protein. This repertoire shows around 1.1 million distinct CDR3 sequences, about 40% found once; its top ten account for over 8.5%. The data originate from a study of Graves' ophthalmopathy and Graves' hyperthyroidism. About the study: Where ophthalmopathy was absent within 18 months of follow-up, hyperthyroidism was stable. The study, taken as a whole, reports: Most expanded thyroid clonotypes above 0.001 frequency also appeared in blood. Cross-validated, the 13-signature model showed 87.88%/81.08% sensitivity/specificity, and 80%/75% in the test set.

It was on clinical symptoms, serum thyroxine, TRAb, thyroid ultrasound and orbital computed tomography that diagnosis relied. The sequence was obtained from an adult man with Graves' hyperthyroidism. Source material: peripheral blood or thyroid tissue (not recorded which).

The CDR3 DNA reads TGTGCCAGCAGCCAAGATGGAGGGAGTCGTCAAGAGGCCCAGTACTTC. Residues: CASSQDGGSRQEAQYF. V gene TRBV7-2 combines with J gene TRBJ2-5; maybe TRBD2 (6 bases). The CDR3 runs 16 residues. CDR1 is SGHTA and CDR2 is FQGNSA in the germline V gene. Drawing the rest from reference TRBV7-2 and TRBJ2-5, the complete variable domain is GAGVSQSPSNKVTEKGKDVELRCDPISGHTALYWYRQSLGQGLEFLIYFQGNSAPDKSGLPSDRFSAERTGGSVSTLTIQRTQQEDSAVYLCASSQDGGSRQEAQYFGPGTRLLVL.